Listed here are 2 T cell receptor beta chains from one sample, sequenced in a study of blood T cell repertoires in COVID-19. Sequencing used immunoSEQ multiplex PCR; TCRdb keeps in-frame clones, though not all of them. The sample shows approximately 190,000 clones, about 83% of them seen only once. Sequencing was done on a sample of peripheral blood. Receptors were obtained from a woman aged 70-85 years with active or convalescent COVID-19.

V is TRBV11-2 and J is TRBJ1-1; the match to TRBD1 covers 9 bases. The CDR3 is 13 residues long. CDR1 SGHAT and CDR2 FQNNGV come from the germline V gene. V lost 4 bases and J lost 11; bases outside the gene matches: 8. The CDR3 bases are TGTGCCAGCAGCTGGACAGGGGCCGTGGGCGCTTTCTTT. Translation: CASSWTGAVGAFF.

This chain connects TRBV5-4 to TRBJ2-1, with 8 bases lining up with TRBD1. CDR3 length: 17 amino acids. Germline CDR1 reads SGHNT; CDR2 reads YYREEE (reference sequence). Trimming took 3 bases from V and 6 from J; bases not matched to a gene: 14. The CDR3 protein is CASSSKPGGMMINEQFF. The CDR3 bases are TGTGCCAGCAGCTCCAAACCAGGGGGCATGATGATCAATGAGCAGTTCTTC. Full variable domain (missing parts from reference TRBV5-4 and TRBJ2-1): ETGVTQSPTHLIKTRGQQVTLRCSSQSGHNTVSWYQQALGQGPQFIFQYYREEENGRGNFPPRFSGLQFPNYSSELNVNALELDDSALYLCASSSKPGGMMINEQFFGPGTRLTVL.